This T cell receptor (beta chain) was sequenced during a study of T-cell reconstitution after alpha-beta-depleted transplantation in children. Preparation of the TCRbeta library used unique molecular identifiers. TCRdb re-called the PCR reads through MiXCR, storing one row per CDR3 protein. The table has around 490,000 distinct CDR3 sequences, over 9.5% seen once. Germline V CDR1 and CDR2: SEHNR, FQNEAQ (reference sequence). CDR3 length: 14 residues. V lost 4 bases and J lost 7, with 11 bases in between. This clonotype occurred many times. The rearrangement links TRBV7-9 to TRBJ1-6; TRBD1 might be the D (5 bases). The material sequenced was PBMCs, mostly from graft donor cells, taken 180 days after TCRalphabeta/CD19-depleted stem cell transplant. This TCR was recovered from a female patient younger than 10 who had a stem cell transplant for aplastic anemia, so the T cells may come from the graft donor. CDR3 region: CASSYLGPNSPLHF. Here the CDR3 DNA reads TGTGCCAGCAGCTACCTGGGGCCCAATTCACCCCTCCACTTT.